Each of the 9 T cell receptor beta chains below was sequenced from the same sample in a study of blood T cell repertoires in COVID-19. Sequenced by immunoSEQ multiplex PCR; TCRdb stores in-frame clones only, minus some. Of 200,000 to 250,000 clones listed, 82% are singletons. Sequenced sample: peripheral blood. Receptors were obtained from a woman older than 75 with COVID-19, enrolled during active disease.

The chain recombines TRBV6-5 with TRBJ2-4; D perhaps matches TRBD1 (5 bases). This CDR3 is built from 13 residues. Between the trimmed V and J ends, which lost 7 bases and 6 bases, there was a span of 13 bases. CDR1 and CDR2 (germline): MNHEY, SVGAGI. The CDR3 loop reads CASTDPGLNIQYF. As DNA, the CDR3 is TGTGCCAGCACCGACCCAGGGCTAAACATTCAGTACTTC.

The chain joins TRBV7-2 to TRBJ2-1; 12 nucleotides match TRBD2. The V gene's germline CDR1 is SGHTA and CDR2 FQGNSA. V shed 5 bases and J 7 bases; nucleotides not matched to a gene: 3. This CDR3 region has 14 residues. In DNA form, the CDR3 reads TGTGCCAGCAGCACCACTAGCGGGAGGAATGAGCAGTTCTTC. Protein: CASSTTSGRNEQFF.

The chain joins TRBV2 to TRBJ1-6; 7 bases fit TRBD1. Germline assignment: CDR1 SNHLY and CDR2 FYNNEI. V lost 2 bases and J lost 6; bases outside the gene matches: 1. The CDR3 runs to 14 residues. The CDR3 nucleotides are TGTGCCAGCAGTGAATCAGGGGGTAATTCACCCCTCCACTTT. Its protein is CASSESGGNSPLHF.

This chain links TRBV7-3 with TRBJ2-6; D is ambiguous. The CDR3 sequence is 14 residues long. With 5 bases removed from V and 1 base from J, the gap between germline ends came to 6 bases. CDR1 SGHTA and CDR2 FQGTGA come from the germline V gene. This CDR3 reads CASSATSGANVLTF. The CDR3 DNA is TGTGCCAGCAGCGCGACTTCTGGGGCCAACGTCCTGACTTTC.

This clone has only a few counts. The chain links TRBV6-6 to TRBJ1-5; the D is unclear. Trimming removed 7 bases at V and 3 bases at J, with 19 bases between. The CDR3 loop spans 16 amino acids. CDR1 is MNHNY and CDR2 is SVGAGI in the germline V gene (reference sequence). In DNA, the CDR3 is TGTGCCAGCACTAAGGAGCTCGCCAACCTCAATCAGCCCCAGCATTTT. Translated: CASTKELANLNQPQHF.

This clone occurred a few times. The V and J genes are TRBV27 and TRBJ2-3; 7 bases are a match to TRBD1. The CDR3 is made up of 17 amino acids. Germline V gene sequence: CDR1 MNHEY, CDR2 SMNVEV (reference sequence). The J segment lost 0 bases and the V segment lost 7 bases, leaving 13 bases of the junction unmatched. CDR3 in amino acids: CASTRLGQVASTDTQYF. Written as DNA, the CDR3 is TGTGCCAGCACCCGTCTTGGACAGGTCGCTAGCACAGATACGCAGTATTTT.

The CDR3 region is CASSLAPGEGETQYF. The DNA for the CDR3 is TGTGCCAGCAGCTTAGCCCCTGGGGAGGGAGAGACCCAGTACTTC. This chain connects TRBV7-8 to TRBJ2-5; 7 positions match TRBD2. CDR3 length: 15 residues. V lost 0 bases and J lost 4; bases outside the gene matches: 5. Germline V gives CDR1 SGHVS, CDR2 FQNEAQ.

This sequence joins TRBV11-2 and TRBJ2-2; 7 nucleotides align to TRBD1. The trim removed 5 bases at V and 1 base at J, leaving 4 bases unmatched. The CDR3 spans 15 residues. Germline V gene sequence: CDR1 SGHAT, CDR2 FQNNGV. This CDR3 reads CASSLDRVNTGELFF. As DNA, the CDR3 is TGTGCCAGCAGCCTCGACAGGGTGAACACCGGGGAGCTGTTTTTT. The full variable domain, rest sourced from reference TRBV11-2 and TRBJ2-2, is EAGVAQSPRYKIIEKRQSVAFWCNPISGHATLYWYQQILGQGPKLLIQFQNNGVVDDSQLPKDRFSAERLKGVDSTLKIQPAKLEDSAVYLCASSLDRVNTGELFFGEGSRLTVL.

A single count supports this clone. This chain connects TRBV6-1 to TRBJ2-5; a possible D gene is TRBD2 (6 bases). CDR3 size: 14 residues. Trimming pared 3 bases from V and 6 bases from J, leaving 14 bases between. Germline CDR1 reads MNHNS; CDR2 reads SASEGT. CDR3 loop: CASSEGRTMKTQYF. For the CDR3, the DNA is TGTGCCAGCAGTGAGGGCAGGACTATGAAGACCCAGTACTTC.